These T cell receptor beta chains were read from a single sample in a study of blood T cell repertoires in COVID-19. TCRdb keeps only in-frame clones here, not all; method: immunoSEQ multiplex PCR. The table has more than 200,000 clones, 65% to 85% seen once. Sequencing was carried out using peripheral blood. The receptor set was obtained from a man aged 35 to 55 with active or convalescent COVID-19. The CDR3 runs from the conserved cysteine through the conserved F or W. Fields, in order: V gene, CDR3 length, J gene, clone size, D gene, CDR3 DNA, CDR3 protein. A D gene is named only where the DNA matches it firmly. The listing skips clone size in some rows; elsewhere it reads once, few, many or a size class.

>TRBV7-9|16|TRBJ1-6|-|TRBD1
TGTGCCAGCAGCCCAGGGGGAGCAGGGTACAATTCACCCCTCCACTTT
CASSPGGAGYNSPLHF
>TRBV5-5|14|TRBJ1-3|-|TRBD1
TGTGCCAGCAGCCCCCGACAGGGGGAGAACACCATATATTTT
CASSPRQGENTIYF
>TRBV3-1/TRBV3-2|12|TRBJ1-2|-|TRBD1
TGTGCCAGCAGCCTCCAGGGGGCGGGCTACACCTTC
CASSLQGAGYTF
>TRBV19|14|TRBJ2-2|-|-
TGTGCCAGTAGACAGGGTGCAGGGGCCGGGGAGCTGTTTTTT
CASRQGAGAGELFF
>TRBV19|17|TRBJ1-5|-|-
TGTGCCAGTAGTATGGCCAGGGGAACGTTCTGGCATCAGCCCCAGCATTTT
CASSMARGTFWHQPQHF
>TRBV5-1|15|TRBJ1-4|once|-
TGCGCCAGCAGCTTACATGGCGCACGGGATGAAAAACTGTTTTTT
CASSLHGARDEKLFF
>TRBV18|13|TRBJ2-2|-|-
TGTGCCAGCTCACCAGAGCGCACCGGGGAGCTGTTTTTT
CASSPERTGELFF
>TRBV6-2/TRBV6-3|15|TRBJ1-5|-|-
TGTGCCAGCACCCCCCAAGCGACAGGTGTCCAGCCCCAGCATTTT
CASTPQATGVQPQHF
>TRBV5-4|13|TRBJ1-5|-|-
TGTGCCAGCAGTCTTAGTCAGGGACAGCCCCAGCATTTT
CASSLSQGQPQHF
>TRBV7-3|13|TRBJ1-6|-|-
TGTGCCAGCAGCTCCAGTATCAATTCACCCCTCCACTTT
CASSSSINSPLHF
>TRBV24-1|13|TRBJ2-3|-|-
TGTGCCACCGGAAGCGCAAGCACAGATACGCAGTATTTT
CATGSASTDTQYF
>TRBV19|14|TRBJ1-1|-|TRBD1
TGTGCCAGTAGTACGACAGGGTCCGGCACTGAAGCTTTCTTT
CASSTTGSGTEAFF
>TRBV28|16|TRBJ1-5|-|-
TGTGCCAGCAGTTTGTCACAGGGAGTTAGCAATCAGCCCCAGCATTTT
CASSLSQGVSNQPQHF
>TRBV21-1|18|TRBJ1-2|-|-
TGTGCCAGCAGCAAAGTCCGGTCGCCTGATTGTCTTAACTATGGCTACACCTTC
CASSKVRSPDCLNYGYTF
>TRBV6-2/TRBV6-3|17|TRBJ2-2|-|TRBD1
TGTGCCAGCAGTTCGCCACCGGGACAGGGTAACACCGGGGAGCTGTTTTTT
CASSSPPGQGNTGELFF
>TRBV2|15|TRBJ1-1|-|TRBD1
TGTGCCAGCAGATGGGGCCAGGGGGCTAACACTGAAGCTTTCTTT
CASRWGQGANTEAFF
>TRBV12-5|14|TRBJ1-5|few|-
TGTGCTAGTGGTTTGGGCGCTAGCAATCAGCCCCAGCATTTT
CASGLGASNQPQHF
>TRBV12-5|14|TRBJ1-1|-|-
TGTGCTAGTGCTAAATCTATCGGGTATACTGAAGCTTTCTTT
CASAKSIGYTEAFF
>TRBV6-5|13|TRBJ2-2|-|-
TGTGCCAGCAGTTACCTCCGAGCCGGGGAGCTGTTTTTT
CASSYLRAGELFF
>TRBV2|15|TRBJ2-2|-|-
TGTGCCAGCAGTGAATTCACAGGGAAAACCGGGGAGCTGTTTTTT
CASSEFTGKTGELFF
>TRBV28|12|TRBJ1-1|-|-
TGTGCCAGCAGTTTATGGCGCGATGAAGCTTTCTTT
CASSLWRDEAFF
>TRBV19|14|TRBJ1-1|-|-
TGTGCCAGTAAATACGAGCCCTTAAACACTGAAGCTTTCTTT
CASKYEPLNTEAFF
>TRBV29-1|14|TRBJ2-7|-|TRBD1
TGCAGCGTTGAAGGGCGACAGGGATCTGACGAGCAGTACTTC
CSVEGRQGSDEQYF
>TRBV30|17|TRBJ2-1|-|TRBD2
TGTGCCTGGAGTGGGGGGTCGGGAGGGCCGGGGTACAATGAGCAGTTCTTC
CAWSGGSGGPGYNEQFF
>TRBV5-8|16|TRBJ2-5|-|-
TGTGCCAGCAGCGTGGGGAAGCAGGCTTCGGGGGAGACCCAGTACTTC
CASSVGKQASGETQYF
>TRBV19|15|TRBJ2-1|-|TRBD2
TGTGCCAGTAGTGGAAGTGGGCTAGCGGGAGTTGAGCAGTTCTTC
CASSGSGLAGVEQFF
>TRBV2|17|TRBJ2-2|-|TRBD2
TGTGCCAGCAGTGTCCTTGGGGGACTAGTGAACACCGGGGAGCTGTTTTTT
CASSVLGGLVNTGELFF
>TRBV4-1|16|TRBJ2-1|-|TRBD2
TGCGCCAGCAGTCAGGGACTAGCGAGCTCCTACAATGAGCAGTTCTTC
CASSQGLASSYNEQFF
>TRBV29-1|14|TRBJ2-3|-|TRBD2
TGCAGCGCCCCCGGGACTAGCCGCACAGATACGCAGTATTTT
CSAPGTSRTDTQYF
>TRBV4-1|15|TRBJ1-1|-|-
TGCGCCAGCAGCCAAGAAACAACATACCCCACTGAAGCTTTCTTT
CASSQETTYPTEAFF